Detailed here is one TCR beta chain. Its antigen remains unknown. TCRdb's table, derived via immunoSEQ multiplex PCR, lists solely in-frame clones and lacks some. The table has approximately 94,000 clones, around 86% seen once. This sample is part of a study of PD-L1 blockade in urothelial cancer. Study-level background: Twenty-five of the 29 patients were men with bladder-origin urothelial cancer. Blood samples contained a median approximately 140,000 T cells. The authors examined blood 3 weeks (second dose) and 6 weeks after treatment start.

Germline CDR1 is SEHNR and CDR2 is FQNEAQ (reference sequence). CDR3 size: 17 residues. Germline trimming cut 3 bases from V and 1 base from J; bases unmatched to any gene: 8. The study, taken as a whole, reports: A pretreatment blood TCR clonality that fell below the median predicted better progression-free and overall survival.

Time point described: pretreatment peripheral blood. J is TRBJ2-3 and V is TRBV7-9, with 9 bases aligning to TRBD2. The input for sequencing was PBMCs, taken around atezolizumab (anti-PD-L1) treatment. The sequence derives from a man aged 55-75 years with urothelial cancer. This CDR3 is CASSFAQLAGGTDTQYF. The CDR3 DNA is TGTGCCAGCAGCTTCGCCCAGTTAGCGGGGGGCACAGATACGCAGTATTTT.